This is a list of T cell receptor beta chains from one sample in a study of T cell responses to AZD1222 COVID-19 vaccine. Repertoires were generated with immunoSEQ multiplex PCR, while TCRdb's copy carries only in-frame clones and drops some. The data contain fewer than 120,000 clones, 80% to 95% of them singletons. The input for sequencing was peripheral blood, taken 28 days after the second AZD1222 dose. The receptors were sampled from an adult who received the AZD1222 COVID-19 vaccine. The CDR3 runs from the conserved cysteine through the conserved F or W. D genes are given only for firm matches. Size values are once, few and many counts, or a class for expanded clones, and some rows have none.

length | J | V | size | D | CDR3 | DNA
14 | TRBJ1-1 | TRBV10-2 | - | TRBD1 | CASSRQGASTEAFF | TGCGCCAGCTCCCGACAGGGGGCGAGCACTGAAGCTTTCTTT
14 | TRBJ2-7 | TRBV15 | - | - | CATSRVGLGNEQYF | TGTGCCACCAGCAGAGTTGGTTTGGGCAACGAGCAGTACTTC
14 | TRBJ2-7 | TRBV10-3 | - | - | CAISESRGWYEQYF | TGTGCCATCAGTGAGTCGAGAGGGTGGTACGAGCAGTACTTC
13 | TRBJ1-1 | TRBV12-3/TRBV12-4 | - | TRBD1 | CASRSGGRLEAFF | TGTGCCAGCAGATCAGGGGGCCGGCTGGAAGCTTTCTTT
15 | TRBJ2-3 | TRBV19 | - | TRBD1 | CASRDGQGEADTQYF | TGTGCCAGTAGGGACGGACAGGGGGAGGCAGATACGCAGTATTTT
21 | TRBJ1-3 | TRBV4-1 | - | - | CASSQTHVLTLLHPSGNTIYF | TGCGCCAGCAGCCAAACCCACGTTCTCACTTTGTTACACCCCTCTGGAAACACCATATATTTT
17 | TRBJ1-1 | TRBV18 | - | - | CASSPGQGSGVNTEAFF | TGTGCCAGCTCACCGGGCCAGGGGAGCGGAGTTAACACTGAAGCTTTCTTT
18 | TRBJ1-1 | TRBV3-1/TRBV3-2 | - | TRBD1 | CASSQPALTGGLNTEAFF | TGTGCCAGCAGCCAACCTGCCCTGACAGGGGGTTTGAACACTGAAGCTTTCTTT
13 | TRBJ1-5 | TRBV7-2 | - | - | CASSPGEVQPQHF | TGTGCCAGCAGCCCAGGGGAGGTTCAGCCCCAGCATTTT
17 | TRBJ1-5 | TRBV29-1 | - | - | CSEDGAKLGVSNQPQHF | TGCAGCGAAGATGGCGCAAAACTGGGGGTAAGCAATCAGCCCCAGCATTTT
16 | TRBJ2-6 | TRBV7-2 | - | - | CASSLSGDSGANVLTF | TGTGCCAGCAGCTTGTCGGGAGACTCTGGGGCCAACGTCCTGACTTTC
16 | TRBJ1-5 | TRBV24-1 | - | - | CATKKAPRASNQPQHF | TGTGCCACCAAGAAGGCCCCCCGGGCCAGCAATCAGCCCCAGCATTTT
15 | TRBJ1-1 | TRBV19 | - | - | CASSIGGPLNTEAFF | TGTGCCAGTAGTATAGGGGGACCGCTGAACACTGAAGCTTTCTTT
15 | TRBJ1-3 | TRBV27 | - | - | CASSFRGRAGNTIYF | TGTGCCAGCAGTTTTCGGGGAAGGGCCGGAAACACCATATATTTT
17 | TRBJ2-5 | TRBV7-2 | - | TRBD2 | CASSSSRTSGGQETQYF | TGTGCCAGCAGCTCCTCAAGGACTAGCGGGGGCCAAGAGACCCAGTACTTC
18 | TRBJ2-2 | TRBV7-9 | - | - | CASSPRGRYRGRTGELFF | TGTGCCAGCAGCCCGCGCGGGAGATACAGGGGACGGACCGGGGAGCTGTTTTTT
13 | TRBJ1-1 | TRBV7-8 | - | - | CASSLTDTLEAFF | TGTGCCAGCAGCCTGACCGATACCCTTGAAGCTTTCTTT
11 | TRBJ2-7 | TRBV9 | - | - | CASSADSEQYF | TGTGCCAGCAGCGCCGATAGCGAGCAGTACTTC
14 | TRBJ1-2 | TRBV4-3 | - | - | CASSPQVSASGYTF | TGCGCCAGCAGCCCGCAAGTTTCGGCTAGTGGCTACACCTTC
16 | TRBJ2-3 | TRBV7-9 | - | TRBD2 | CASSRGTSGDTDTQYF | TGTGCCAGCAGCCGAGGGACTAGCGGAGACACAGATACGCAGTATTTT
13 | TRBJ1-1 | TRBV4-1 | - | TRBD1 | CASSNRGATEAFF | TGCGCCAGCAGCAACAGGGGGGCCACTGAAGCTTTCTTT
13 | TRBJ2-7 | TRBV11-2 | - | - | CASSPQGGGEQYF | TGTGCCAGCAGCCCTCAGGGTGGGGGCGAGCAGTACTTC
15 | TRBJ1-6 | TRBV7-9 | - | - | CASSLAAADHSPLHF | TGTGCCAGCAGCTTAGCGGCGGCTGATCATTCACCCCTCCACTTT
15 | TRBJ2-3 | TRBV7-9 | - | TRBD2 | CASTASGGFMDTQYF | TGTGCCAGCACGGCTAGCGGGGGGTTCATGGACACGCAGTATTTT
13 | TRBJ1-3 | TRBV29-1 | - | TRBD1 | CSVGGGSRNTIYF | TGCAGCGTTGGAGGGGGCTCAAGAAACACCATATATTTT
17 | TRBJ2-5 | TRBV7-2 | - | - | CASSRKVVPGGQETQYF | TGTGCCAGCAGCCGCAAGGTTGTTCCGGGGGGCCAGGAGACCCAGTACTTC
16 | TRBJ1-2 | TRBV7-9 | - | - | CASSLATDTAVGGYTF | TGTGCCAGCAGCTTGGCCACGGACACGGCTGTGGGCGGCTACACCTTC
15 | TRBJ2-7 | TRBV5-5 | - | TRBD2 | CASSFGGGANYEQYF | TGTGCCAGCAGCTTTGGCGGGGGAGCCAATTACGAGCAGTACTTC
16 | TRBJ1-6 | TRBV30 | - | TRBD1 | CAWILPGTGTHSPLHF | TGTGCCTGGATTCTGCCCGGGACAGGGACCCATTCACCCCTCCACTTT
15 | TRBJ1-2 | TRBV3-1/TRBV3-2 | - | TRBD1 | CASSRPGGEVDGYTF | TGTGCCAGCAGCCGGCCAGGGGGCGAGGTCGATGGCTACACCTTC
14 | TRBJ1-2 | TRBV30 | - | - | CAWSGKERVYGYTF | TGTGCCTGGAGCGGCAAAGAAAGGGTCTATGGCTACACCTTC
12 | TRBJ1-5 | TRBV28 | - | - | CASTSQGQPQHF | TGTGCCAGCACCTCACAGGGACAGCCCCAGCATTTT
13 | TRBJ1-2 | TRBV11-2 | - | - | CASSLGHRYGYTF | TGTGCCAGCAGCTTAGGACACCGATATGGCTACACCTTC
14 | TRBJ2-7 | TRBV2 | - | TRBD1 | CASRKDRTVDEQYF | TGTGCCAGCAGAAAGGACAGGACCGTCGACGAGCAGTACTTC
16 | TRBJ1-3 | TRBV5-1 | - | - | CASSLGDVHSGNTIYF | TGCGCCAGCAGCTTGGGGGATGTTCACTCTGGAAACACCATATATTTT
14 | TRBJ2-2 | TRBV6-1 | - | - | CASSESRGAGELFF | TGTGCCAGCAGTGAATCCAGGGGGGCCGGGGAGCTGTTTTTT
16 | TRBJ1-2 | TRBV3-1/TRBV3-2 | - | - | CASSQGDEGWRYGYTF | TGTGCCAGCAGCCAGGGCGATGAGGGGTGGAGGTATGGCTACACCTTC
12 | TRBJ1-1 | TRBV4-1 | - | - | CASSQEKGKAFF | TGCGCCAGCAGCCAAGAAAAAGGGAAGGCTTTCTTT
14 | TRBJ2-5 | TRBV11-2 | - | TRBD2 | CASSAGGGSETQYF | TGTGCCAGCAGCGCCGGGGGGGGCTCGGAGACCCAGTACTTC
12 | TRBJ2-2 | TRBV7-2 | - | - | CASTRAAGELFF | TGTGCCAGCACCCGGGCTGCCGGGGAGCTGTTTTTT
12 | TRBJ1-2 | TRBV6-5 | medium-sized | - | CASMDSLFGYTF | TGTGCCAGCATGGACAGCTTATTTGGCTACACCTTC
12 | TRBJ2-2 | TRBV29-1 | once | - | CSVEAPTGELFF | TGCAGCGTTGAAGCCCCGACCGGGGAGCTGTTTTTT
16 | TRBJ2-5 | TRBV7-2 | - | TRBD2 | CASSYGLAGGEETQYF | TGTGCCAGCAGCTACGGCCTAGCGGGGGGGGAAGAGACCCAGTACTTC
14 | TRBJ1-5 | TRBV4-1 | - | - | CASSQEGTNQPQHF | TGCGCCAGCAGCCAAGAAGGGACCAATCAGCCCCAGCATTTT
13 | TRBJ1-2 | TRBV12-5 | - | TRBD1 | CASGGTGGYGYTF | TGTGCTAGTGGTGGGACAGGGGGCTATGGCTACACCTTC
17 | TRBJ1-1 | TRBV25-1 | few | - | CASSDNGARAGGTEAFF | TGTGCCAGCAGTGATAATGGGGCGCGGGCGGGGGGCACTGAAGCTTTCTTT
15 | TRBJ1-2 | TRBV7-9 | - | TRBD1 | CASSGQGARAYGYTF | TGTGCCAGCAGCGGACAGGGGGCGCGGGCCTATGGCTACACCTTC